This TCR beta chain was found in a study of OX40 agonist ivuxolimab in advanced cancers. Regarding the research as a whole: The costimulatory receptor OX40 (CD134) was targeted by ivuxolimab, a fully human IgG2 agonistic monoclonal antibody. The purpose of peripheral TCRbeta sequencing was to test whether ivuxolimab changed TCR sequence diversity and led to clonal T-cell expansion. Of the approximately 54 patients in dose escalation, about 20 had hepatocellular carcinoma, about 15 had melanoma, 9 had renal cell carcinoma and 9 had head and neck cancer. Prior anti-PD-1, anti-PD-L1 or anti-CTLA-4 therapy was permitted, and approximately 41% of dose-escalation patients had received checkpoint inhibitors. Intravenous ivuxolimab was administered to patients every 2 weeks at six dose levels: 0.01, 0.1, 0.3, 1.5, 3 and 10 mg/kg. The dose-escalation cohort was around 83% male with a mean age of about 65 years, ranging from about 20 to 85. The monotherapy dose-escalation portion (N ≈ 50 patients) of the phase I ivuxolimab trial is reported in the paper. Partial responses occurred in three dose-escalation patients, of whom one had hepatocellular carcinoma and two had cutaneous melanoma.

Patients with a history of autoimmune disease or receiving systemic immunosuppression were excluded from the trial. Peripheral blood for TCR sequencing was drawn from every dose cohort at baseline, at cycle 4 day 1 and at cycle 7 day 1. The samples were drawn from a first-in-human, open-label, multicenter phase I dose-escalation trial of ivuxolimab. Adults with locally advanced or metastatic head and neck squamous cell, hepatocellular, melanoma or renal cell carcinoma were enrolled in the trial. CD4+ and CD8+ T cells were sorted separately from peripheral blood before TCR sequencing. With respect to this clone: Its antigen is still unknown. Base qualities are missing; no much larger clone stands one base away.

Results and caveats for the whole study, not just this receptor: Low levels of normalized T-cell clonal expansion were also seen in some nonresponding patients. On average, CD8+ T cells showed more expanded clones than CD4+ T cells after ivuxolimab. In partial responders in the 0.1-3.0 mg/kg groups, normalized peripheral clonal expansion was found to be among the lowest, especially among CD8+ T cells. At doses of 0.1 to 3.0 mg/kg, clonal expansion of both CD4+ and CD8+ blood T cells was observed from baseline to week 6. Which antigens the clonally expanded peripheral T cells were specific for was not determined.

At the junction V is shortened by 5 bases and J by 0 bases, with 14 bases in between. CDR1 and CDR2 (SGHRS, YFSETQ) derive from the germline V gene. Taken from cysteine to phenylalanine, the CDR3 has 16 residues. The read is trimmed to its CDR3 DNA, 48 bases read in frame from base 1. Genomic DNA was isolated from the sorted cells so that the TCRbeta CDR3 region could be sequenced. The immunoSEQ Assay was used for sequencing of TCRbeta CDR3 regions. Held by TCRdb, this immuneACCESS table contains in-frame sequences only and omits some clones. Under half of the omission traces to an unresolved V gene where checked; the cause of the rest is unknown. This sample is represented by 50,000 to 75,000 clones; 80% to 95% of them were singletons. Around 0.63% of the sample belongs to the ten largest clones.

This sequence originates from an adult with an advanced solid tumor such as melanoma, head and neck, liver or kidney cancer. The sequence is built from TRBV5-1 and TRBJ2-2; the D gene may be TRBD1 or TRBD2, since each aligns over 7 bases. The input for sequencing was CD4+ or CD8+ T cells sorted from blood, taken in a trial of the OX40 agonist ivuxolimab. The DNA sequence follows: TGCGCCAGCAGGTTTCAGGGGGGGACGAACACCGGGGAGCTGTTTTTT. Its translation is CASRFQGGTNTGELFF. The full variable domain, with segments outside the CDR3 supplied by the reference TRBV5-1 and TRBJ2-2 proteins, appears as KAGVTQTPRYLIKTRGQQVTLSCSPISGHRSVSWYQQTPGQGLQFLFEYFSETQRNKGNFPGRFSGRQFSNSRSEMNVSTLELGDSALYLCASRFQGGTNTGELFFGEGSRLTVL.